The clone carrying this T cell receptor (beta chain) was seen only a few times. Compared with germline, one end of the junction differs, possibly owing to a read error. The CDR3 runs 14 residues. CDR1 SSHAT and CDR2 FNYEAQ come from the germline V gene (reference sequence). This entry comes from a study of cytomegalovirus exposure and HLA in healthy donors. The primer mix had 60 Vbeta and 13 Jbeta primers. The assay was immunoSEQ multiplex PCR, and TCRdb's table has in-frame clones only and misses some. The sample carries roughly 56,000 clones, more than 75% recorded once. The chain combines TRBV7-7 with TRBJ2-2; a possible D gene is TRBD2 (6 bases). Sequencing was done on a sample of PBMCs. This TCR was sampled from a man aged 18 to 35 in good health and CMV-seronegative. The CDR3 region is CASSSGLNTGELFF. DNA for the CDR3: TGTGCTAGCAGCTCCGGACTAAACACCGGGGAGCTGTTTTTT.